This entry features one T cell receptor (beta chain) sequence. Profiling relied on immunoSEQ multiplex PCR, and the TCRdb table lists in-frame clones only, not all of them. The data show 150,000 to 200,000 clones, with around four fifths seen just once and approximately 8.4% held by the top ten. Before being deemed recovered, Cohort 3 donors had two negative PCRs, clearance, or symptom resolution. CDR3 size: 16 residues. V dropped 4 bases and J dropped 0; count of bases not matched to a gene: 5. The germline V gene has CDR1 SGHKS and CDR2 YYEKEE (reference sequence). The data were obtained in a study of blood T cell repertoires in COVID-19.

Sequencing input: PBMCs or T cells enriched from blood (not recorded which). The chain combines TRBV5-5 with TRBJ2-3; TRBD2 aligns across 10 bases. The receptor was isolated from a woman aged 45-59 years who had recovered from COVID-19. DNA for the CDR3: TGTGCCAGCAGCCGAGGACTAGCGGACAGCACAGATACGCAGTATTTT. Translation: CASSRGLADSTDTQYF. The full variable domain, completed using reference TRBV5-5 and TRBJ2-3, is DAGVTQSPTHLIKTRGQQVTLRCSPISGHKSVSWYQQVLGQGPQFIFQYYEKEERGRGNFPDRFSARQFPNYSSELNVNALLLGDSALYLCASSRGLADSTDTQYFGPGTRLTVL.